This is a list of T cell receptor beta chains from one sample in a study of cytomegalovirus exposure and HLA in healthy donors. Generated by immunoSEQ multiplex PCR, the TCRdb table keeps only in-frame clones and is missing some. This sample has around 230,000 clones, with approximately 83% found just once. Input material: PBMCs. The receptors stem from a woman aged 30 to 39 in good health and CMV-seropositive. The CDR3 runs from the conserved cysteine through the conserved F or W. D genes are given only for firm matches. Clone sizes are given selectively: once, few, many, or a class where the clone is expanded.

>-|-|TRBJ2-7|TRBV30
TGTGCCTGGAGAAGACAAGGTTCGGGGGAGCAGTACTTC
CAWRRQGSGEQYF
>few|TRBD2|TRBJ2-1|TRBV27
TGTGCCAGCAGGAGCGGGACTAGCGGTATTAATGAGCAGTTCTTC
CASRSGTSGINEQFF
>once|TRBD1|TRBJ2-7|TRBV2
TGTGCCAGCAGTGGCTCGGACAGGGGCATCCACGAGCAGTACTTC
CASSGSDRGIHEQYF
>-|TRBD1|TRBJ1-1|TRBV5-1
TGCGCCAGCAGCCGTACAGGGGAGAACACTGAAGCTTTCTTT
CASSRTGENTEAFF
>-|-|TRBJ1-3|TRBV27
TGTGCCAGCAGGGCAGGCTCCTCCTCTGGAAACACCATATATTTT
CASRAGSSSGNTIYF
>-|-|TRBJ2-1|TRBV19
TGTGCCACCACTCCGCCCCGCTCCTACAATGAGCAGTTCTTC
CATTPPRSYNEQFF
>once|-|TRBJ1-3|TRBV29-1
TGCAGCGTTGAACTTCGGGGGGGGTTCGATTCAGGAGGAAACACCATATATTTT
CSVELRGGFDSGGNTIYF
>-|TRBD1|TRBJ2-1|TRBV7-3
TGTGCCAGCAGCCCCCGACAGGGGGGGGAGCAGTTCTTC
CASSPRQGGEQFF
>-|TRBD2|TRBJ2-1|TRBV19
TGTGCCAGTAGTTCGAGCGGGAGGGCCTTCGATGAGCAGTTCTTC
CASSSSGRAFDEQFF
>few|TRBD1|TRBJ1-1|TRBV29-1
TGCAGCGTCAGGACAGGGGGAAACACTGAAGCTTTCTTT
CSVRTGGNTEAFF
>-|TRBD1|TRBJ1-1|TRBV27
TGTGCCAGCAGTTCACAGGGGGCGAGTACTGAAGCTTTCTTT
CASSSQGASTEAFF
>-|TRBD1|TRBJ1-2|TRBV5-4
TGTGCCAGCAGCTCACCTGCCGGGACAGGGTATGGCTACACCTTC
CASSSPAGTGYGYTF
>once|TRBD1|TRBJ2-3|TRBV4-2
TGTGCCAGCAGCCCCGGGGACAGGGGGCTGGATACGCAGTATTTT
CASSPGDRGLDTQYF
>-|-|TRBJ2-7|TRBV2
TGTGCCAGCAAGAGACCAGGAAACTCCTACGAGCAGTACTTC
CASKRPGNSYEQYF
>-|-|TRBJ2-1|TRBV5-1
TGCGCCAGCAGCGGGACTCTTCGGAATGAGCAGTTCTTC
CASSGTLRNEQFF
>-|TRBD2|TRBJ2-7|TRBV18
TGTGCCAGCTCAGGTAGCGGGAGATTTGACGAGCAGTACTTC
CASSGSGRFDEQYF
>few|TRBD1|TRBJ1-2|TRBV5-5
TGTGCCAGCAGCCCCTTACAGGGGGCGGATGGCTACACCTTC
CASSPLQGADGYTF
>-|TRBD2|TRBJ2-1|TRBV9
TGTGCCAGCAGCGTAGGACTAGCGGTTTACAATGAGCAGTTCTTC
CASSVGLAVYNEQFF
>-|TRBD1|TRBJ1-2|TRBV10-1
TGCGCCCCTTGGCGGAGGGACAGGGTAAAGGGTAACTATGGCTACACCTTC
CAPWRRDRVKGNYGYTF
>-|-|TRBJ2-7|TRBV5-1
TGCGCCAGCAGCTTGATTACGGGGTCCTACGAGCAGTACTTC
CASSLITGSYEQYF
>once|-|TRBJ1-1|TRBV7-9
TGTGCCATTCATTCCGGTCTTGAAGCTTTCTTT
CAIHSGLEAFF
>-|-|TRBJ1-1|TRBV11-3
TGTGCCAGCAGCTTAGAGGGAGGAGACACTGAAGCTTTCTTT
CASSLEGGDTEAFF
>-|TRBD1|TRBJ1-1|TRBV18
TGTGCCAGCTGCCGGGACAGGGATTGCACTGAAGCTTTCTTT
CASCRDRDCTEAFF
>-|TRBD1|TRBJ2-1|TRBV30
TGTGCCTGGGGACAGGACTGGGGTCAGGAGCAGTTCTTC
CAWGQDWGQEQFF
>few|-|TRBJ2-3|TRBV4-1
TGCGCCAGCGCGGATGGGAGTCAGGCAGATACGCAGTATTTT
CASADGSQADTQYF
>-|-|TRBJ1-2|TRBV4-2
TGTGCCAGCAGCCAAGATCGAGGAGTCTATGGCTACACCTTC
CASSQDRGVYGYTF
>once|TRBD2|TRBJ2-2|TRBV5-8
TGTGCCAGCAGCTTAAGACTAGCGGGAAGCACCGGGGAGCTGTTTTTT
CASSLRLAGSTGELFF
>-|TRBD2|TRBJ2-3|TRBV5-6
TGTGCCAGCAGCTTGGTACTAGCGGCGGGGGATACGCAGTATTTT
CASSLVLAAGDTQYF
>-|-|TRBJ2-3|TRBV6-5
TGTGCCAGCAGTTCAGTCTCCGTCGCTGATACGCAGTATTTT
CASSSVSVADTQYF
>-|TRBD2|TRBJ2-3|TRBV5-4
TGTGCCAGCAGCTCGGGACTAGCGGGAGTGACCGATACGCAGTATTTT
CASSSGLAGVTDTQYF
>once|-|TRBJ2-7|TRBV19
TGTGCCAGTAGTACAATGACTTCTCCCTACGAGCAGTACTTC
CASSTMTSPYEQYF
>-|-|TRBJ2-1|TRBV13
TGTGCCAGCAGCCGAGAACGCAATGAGCAGTTCTTC
CASSRERNEQFF
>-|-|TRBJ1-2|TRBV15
TGTGCCACCAACCAAGATTCAACAGGGAGTAACTATGGCTACACCTTC
CATNQDSTGSNYGYTF
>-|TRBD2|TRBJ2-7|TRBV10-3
TGTGCCACCAGCGCAACAGCGGGAGGCGACGAGCAGTACTTC
CATSATAGGDEQYF
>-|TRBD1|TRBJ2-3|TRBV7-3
TGTGCCAGCACCAGGGGGCAAATCACAGATACGCAGTATTTT
CASTRGQITDTQYF